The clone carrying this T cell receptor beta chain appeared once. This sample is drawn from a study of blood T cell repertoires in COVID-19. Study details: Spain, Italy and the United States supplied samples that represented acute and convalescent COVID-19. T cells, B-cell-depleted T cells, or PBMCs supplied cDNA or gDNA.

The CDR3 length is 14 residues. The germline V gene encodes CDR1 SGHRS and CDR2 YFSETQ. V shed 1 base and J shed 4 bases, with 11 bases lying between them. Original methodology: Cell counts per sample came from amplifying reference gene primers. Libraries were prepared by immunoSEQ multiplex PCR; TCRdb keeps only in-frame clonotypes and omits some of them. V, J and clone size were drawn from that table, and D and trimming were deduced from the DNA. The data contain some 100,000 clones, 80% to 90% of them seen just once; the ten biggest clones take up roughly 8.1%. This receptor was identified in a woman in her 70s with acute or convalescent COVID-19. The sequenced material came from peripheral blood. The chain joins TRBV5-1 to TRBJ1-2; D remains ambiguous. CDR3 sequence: CASSLYTLAYGYTF. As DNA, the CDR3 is TGCGCCAGCAGCTTGTACACCCTTGCCTATGGCTACACCTTC.